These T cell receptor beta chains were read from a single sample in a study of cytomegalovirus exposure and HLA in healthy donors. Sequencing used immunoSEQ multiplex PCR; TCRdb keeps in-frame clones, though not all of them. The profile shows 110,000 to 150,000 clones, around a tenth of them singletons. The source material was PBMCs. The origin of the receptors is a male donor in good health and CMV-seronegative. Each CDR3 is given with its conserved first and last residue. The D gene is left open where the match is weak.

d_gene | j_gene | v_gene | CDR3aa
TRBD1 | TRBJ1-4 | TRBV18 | CASSPGGPGGLFF
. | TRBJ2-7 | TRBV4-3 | CASSQGGLGYEQYF
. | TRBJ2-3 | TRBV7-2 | CASSLAAQSTDTQYF
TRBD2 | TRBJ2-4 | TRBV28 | CASSFSGSGGARNIQYF
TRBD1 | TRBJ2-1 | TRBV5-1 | CASSLGQGRVNEQFF
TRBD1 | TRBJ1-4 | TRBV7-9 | CASSSGGTGPNEKLFF
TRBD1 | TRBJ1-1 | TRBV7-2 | CASSLPRDRGNTEAFF
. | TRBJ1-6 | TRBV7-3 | CASSLGGANSPLHF
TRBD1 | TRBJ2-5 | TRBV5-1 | CASSPGTGQETQYF
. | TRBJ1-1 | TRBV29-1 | CSVPSGREAFF
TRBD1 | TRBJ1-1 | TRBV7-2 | CASSLAGGAGTEAFF
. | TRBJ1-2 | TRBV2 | CASSEESLGHRNYGYTF
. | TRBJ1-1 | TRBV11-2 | CASSSIGQSEAFF
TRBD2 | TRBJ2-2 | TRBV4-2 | CASSQDASLAGGLNTGELFF
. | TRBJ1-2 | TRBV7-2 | CASSLAQNYGYTF
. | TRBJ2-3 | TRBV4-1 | CASSILWNGGRTDTQYF
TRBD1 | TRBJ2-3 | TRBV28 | CASSRDRAPDTQYF
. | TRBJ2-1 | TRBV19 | CASSWGGTYNEQFF
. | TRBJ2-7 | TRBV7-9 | CASSLAGSRIEKNYEQYF
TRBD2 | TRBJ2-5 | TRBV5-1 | CASSFWAGEETQYF
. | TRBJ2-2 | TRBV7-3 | CASSLEGGGELFF
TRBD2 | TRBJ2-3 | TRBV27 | CASWLAGGPTDTQYF
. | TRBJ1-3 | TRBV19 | CASSTGETGNTIYF
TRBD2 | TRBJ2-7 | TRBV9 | CASSPGLAGTYEQYF
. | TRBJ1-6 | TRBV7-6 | CASSSTIPTGNNSPLHF
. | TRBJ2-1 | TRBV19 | CASSTRRRAGLYNEQFF
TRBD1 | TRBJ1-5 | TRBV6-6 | CASSYSDRGRNQPQHF
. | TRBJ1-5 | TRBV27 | CASSLSTGVGNQPQHF
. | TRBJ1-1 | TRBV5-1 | CASSLIDTEAFF
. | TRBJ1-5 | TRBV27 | CASSLRETSDQPQHF
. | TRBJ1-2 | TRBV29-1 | CSVARYGYTF
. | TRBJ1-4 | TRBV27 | CASRLFAGTTTNEKLFF
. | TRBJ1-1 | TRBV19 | CASIIGVRRGTEAFF
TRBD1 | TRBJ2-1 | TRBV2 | CASSPEQGIDEQFF
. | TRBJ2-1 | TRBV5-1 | CASSRRENNEQFF
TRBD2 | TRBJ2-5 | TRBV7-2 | CASSISGTSGSSQETQYF
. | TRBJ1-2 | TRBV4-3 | CASSQEGGYWGYTF
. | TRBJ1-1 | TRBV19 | CASSIWGGLNTEAFF
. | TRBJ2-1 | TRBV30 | CAWSWTAYNEQFF
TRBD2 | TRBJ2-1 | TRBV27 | CASSVPGLAGGHYNEQFF
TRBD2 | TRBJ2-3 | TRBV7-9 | CASSRLAAPFDTQYF
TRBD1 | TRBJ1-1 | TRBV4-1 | CASSHRGVLLNTEAFF
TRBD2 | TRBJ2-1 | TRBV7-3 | CASSSRRAGGIYQDEQFF
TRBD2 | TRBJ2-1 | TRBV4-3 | CASSHLSGISYNEQFF
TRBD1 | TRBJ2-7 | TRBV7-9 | CASSAGGRAYEQYF
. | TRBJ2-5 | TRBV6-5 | CASSWDIFQETQYF
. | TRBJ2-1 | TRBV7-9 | CACQWRPTDLSYNEQFF
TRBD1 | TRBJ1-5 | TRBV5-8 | CASSLGSDRGGNQPQHF
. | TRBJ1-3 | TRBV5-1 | CASSPTPAGGSGNTIYF
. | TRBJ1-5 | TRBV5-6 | CASSLEGRRQPQHF
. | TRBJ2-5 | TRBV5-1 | CASSWLAVGETQYF
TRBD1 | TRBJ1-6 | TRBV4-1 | CASSVTQGADNSPLHF
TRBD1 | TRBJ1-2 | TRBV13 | CASSIADRAKGYTF
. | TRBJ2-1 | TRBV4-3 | CASSQTEQGLRNEQFF
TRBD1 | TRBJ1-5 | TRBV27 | CASRDLGTGDQPQHF
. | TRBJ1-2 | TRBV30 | CAWSLGQGHGYTF
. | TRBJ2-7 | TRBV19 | CASTVVHGPYEQYF